This T cell receptor beta chain emerged from a study of T-cell reconstitution after alpha-beta-depleted transplantation in children. General study results and limits: The origin of alpha-beta T cells about two months after transplant was reportedly several hundred expanded graft clones. It was surviving recipient T cells and thymic progenitors that gave some patients high TCRbeta diversity at day 60.

After removal of 3 bases from V and 5 bases from J, the junction contained 19 bases not matched to a gene. The CDR3 runs to 19 residues. Germline values: CDR1 MDHEN, CDR2 SYDVKM. This sample's TCRbeta library carried unique molecular identifier barcodes. TCRdb ran MiXCR on the PCR reads and lists one entry per CDR3 protein. This table has 490,000 or so distinct CDR3 sequences, roughly 10% appearing once. This clonotype was detected only a few times. Its target is not known. This TCR was sampled from a child aged 2-9 years with inherited bone marrow failure, due to receive a stem cell transplant. The chain joins TRBV28 to TRBJ2-1; TRBD2 aligns across 7 bases. Sequences were derived from PBMCs, sampled before TCRalphabeta/CD19-depleted stem cell transplant. The CDR3 DNA reads as TGTGCCAGCAGTTTCTCGGTTATGAATCCCGGGAGGAGAGACAATGAGCAGTTCTTC. Its protein product is CASSFSVMNPGRRDNEQFF.